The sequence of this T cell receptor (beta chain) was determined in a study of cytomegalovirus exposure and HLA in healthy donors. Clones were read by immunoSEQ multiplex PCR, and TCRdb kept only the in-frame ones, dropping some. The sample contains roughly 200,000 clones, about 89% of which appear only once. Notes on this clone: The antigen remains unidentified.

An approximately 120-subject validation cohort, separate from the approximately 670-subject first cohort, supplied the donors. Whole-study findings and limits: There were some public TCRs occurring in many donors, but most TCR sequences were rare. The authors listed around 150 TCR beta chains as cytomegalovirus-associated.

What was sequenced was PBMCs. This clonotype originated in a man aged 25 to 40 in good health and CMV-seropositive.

The CDR3 loop is CSGLSDSHNEQFF. As DNA, the CDR3 is TGCAGCGGCCTGAGCGACAGCCACAATGAGCAGTTCTTC. This chain uses TRBV29-1 with TRBJ2-1; TRBD1 is a possible D gene (5 bases). Germline V CDR1 and CDR2: SQVTM, ANQGSEA. The V and J ends lost 7 bases and 5 bases respectively, with 15 bases between them. There are 13 residues in the CDR3.